The source of this T cell receptor (beta chain) is a study of control samples from healthy donors and cancer patients. On this clone itself: One end of the junction fails to match germline, which may point to a read error.

Repertoires were generated with immunoSEQ multiplex PCR, while TCRdb's copy carries only in-frame clones and drops some. In the table there are more than 70,000 clones, roughly 93% of which are singletons. Germline CDR1 and CDR2: SGHNT and YENEEA. This CDR3 region has 15 residues. Sequenced input: blood. The chain employs TRBV11-3 and TRBJ1-1, with D maybe TRBD1 (5 bases). The origin of this receptor is a woman aged 30 to 39 in good health. The CDR3 spells CASSFRAGPNPEAFF. In DNA form, the CDR3 reads TGTGCCAGCAGCTTCAGGGCAGGGCCGAACCCTGAAGCTTTCTTT.